Shown below are 18 T cell receptor beta chains from a single sample sequenced in a study of Tregs in tolerant kidney transplant recipients. Assay: immunoSEQ multiplex PCR; the TCRdb copy retains only in-frame clones and omits some. This table holds roughly 70,000 clones, around 87% found once. Related graft donors supplied nonmyeloablative bone marrow transplants, and mixed chimerism was transient. The starting material was CD4+ T cells from blood (PBMCs), obtained 6 months after the transplant. The receptors stem from a human patient who received a combined kidney and bone marrow transplant. Some T cells may be graft donor cells.

This clone was found a few times. The CDR3 loop reads CASSVDRGEQYF. The CDR3 DNA reads TGTGCCAGCAGCGTCGACAGGGGCGAGCAGTACTTC. This chain uses TRBV5-4 with TRBJ2-7; TRBD1 aligns across 8 bases. The V gene's germline CDR1 is SGHNT and CDR2 YYREEE (reference sequence). Germline trimming cut 4 bases from V and 6 bases from J; bases unmatched to any gene: 3. The CDR3 covers 12 residues.

The chain couples TRBV7-2 to TRBJ1-2, with 10 bases aligning to TRBD1. Trimming removed 4 bases from V and 3 bases from J; junction bases left unmatched: 5. Germline V gene lookup returns CDR1 SGHTA and CDR2 FQGNSA. CDR3 length equals 15 residues. The DNA of the CDR3 is TGTGCCAGCAGCTCTTGGGACAGGGGCGACTATGGCTACACCTTC. This encodes CASSSWDRGDYGYTF.

The CDR3 nucleotides are TGTGCCGCCGGGCCAGGGGAGAAACTGTTTTTT. Protein: CAAGPGEKLFF. The V and J genes are TRBV19 and TRBJ1-4, with D possibly matching TRBD1 (6 bases). The CDR3 covers 11 residues. Germline CDR1 is LNHDA and CDR2 is SQIVND (reference sequence). Trimming took off 11 bases at V and 11 bases at J, with 15 bases between the two ends.

The sample holds one count of this clone. The chain combines TRBV5-4 with TRBJ2-5; D call uncertain. The CDR3 sequence is 13 residues long. Trimming pared 1 base from V and 6 bases from J, leaving 10 bases between. Germline CDR1 is SGHNT and CDR2 is YYREEE (reference sequence). The CDR3 DNA sequence: TGTGCCAGCAGCTTGCAAAGCATGAAGACCCAGTACTTC. Translating it yields CASSLQSMKTQYF.

The chain links TRBV7-2 to TRBJ2-7, with D perhaps TRBD2 (5 bases). Germline loops: CDR1 SGHTA, CDR2 FQGNSA. V was trimmed by 1 base and J by 1 base, leaving 14 bases between them. The CDR3 has 16 amino acids. Written as DNA, the CDR3 is TGTGCCAGCAGCTTAGTAGGAGGCGTAATTTCCTACGAGCAGTACTTC. Translated, it gives CASSLVGGVISYEQYF. Full variable domain (missing parts from reference TRBV7-2 and TRBJ2-7): GAGVSQSPSNKVTEKGKDVELRCDPISGHTALYWYRQSLGQGLEFLIYFQGNSAPDKSGLPSDRFSAERTGGSVSTLTIQRTQQEDSAVYLCASSLVGGVISYEQYFGPGTRLTVT.

The chain combines TRBV11-3 with TRBJ2-5, with 7 bases matching TRBD2. Unmatched junction bases numbered 6, after V lost 5 bases and J lost 0 bases. This CDR3 has 15 amino acids. From germline, CDR1 is SGHNT and CDR2 YENEEA. The CDR3 nucleotides read TGTGCCAGCAGCAACAGCGGGAAGCACCAAGAGACCCAGTACTTC. The encoded protein is CASSNSGKHQETQYF.

The J gene is TRBJ1-2, the V gene TRBV2; TRBD1 agrees at 11 bases. Germline-derived CDR1 and CDR2 are SNHLY and FYNNEI. Trimming cost V 4 bases and J 4 bases; bases outside gene matches: 11. This CDR3 has 17 amino acids. The CDR3 region has the DNA TGTGCCAGCAGTGCGAGGACAGGGGGCATTTTTATCTATGGCTACACCTTC. Translated, it gives CASSARTGGIFIYGYTF.

V gene TRBV6-5 combines with J gene TRBJ1-2; D is possibly TRBD1 (6 bases). Germline lookup yields CDR1 MNHEY and CDR2 SVGAGI. This CDR3 spans 14 amino acids. The V gene lost 0 bases and the J gene lost 6 bases, with 11 bases spanning the gap. This CDR3 reads CASSYSHRADGYTF. The CDR3 DNA follows: TGTGCCAGCAGTTACTCCCACAGGGCCGATGGCTACACCTTC.

The chain joins TRBV2 to TRBJ2-3; weak D call: TRBD1 (5 bases). The CDR3 runs to 14 residues. Looked up from germline, CDR1 is SNHLY and CDR2 is FYNNEI. V was pared by 6 bases and J by 2 bases, with 12 bases between. CDR3 in DNA: TGTGCCAGCAGCCTGGGGCTGAACACAGATACGCAGTATTTT. Translated: CASSLGLNTDTQYF.

The rearrangement uses TRBV14 and TRBJ1-2; D is uncertain. V lost 5 bases to trimming and J lost 5 bases, with 9 bases between them. The CDR3 contains 12 residues. Germline-derived CDR1 and CDR2 are SGHDN and FVKESK. CDR3 in DNA: TGTGCCAGCAGCTCAGCGGGGTATGGCTACACCTTC. This gives the protein CASSSAGYGYTF.

This clone has a single count. V gene TRBV15 combines with J gene TRBJ1-5, with a possible D match to TRBD1 (6 bases). This CDR3 spans 14 amino acids. Trimming stripped 0 bases from V and 10 bases from J, with 13 bases between. Germline CDR1 LNHNV, CDR2 YYDKDF (reference sequence). The CDR3 loop is CATSRDIGGNPQHF. The CDR3 DNA is TGTGCCACCAGCAGAGATATAGGGGGAAACCCCCAGCATTTT.

In nucleotides, the CDR3 is TGTGCCAGCCGCGGACAGGGGCTATCCTACGAGCAGTACTTC. Amino acid sequence: CASRGQGLSYEQYF. The rearrangement uses TRBV19 and TRBJ2-7, with 9 bases matching TRBD1. V lost 9 bases to trimming and J lost 1 base; unmatched junction nucleotides: 7. The CDR3 sequence is 14 residues long. Germline V gene sequence: CDR1 LNHDA, CDR2 SQIVND (reference sequence).

V and J are TRBV27 and TRBJ2-7; a possible D gene is TRBD2 (6 bases). Germline loops: CDR1 MNHEY, CDR2 SMNVEV (reference sequence). V lost 0 bases, J lost 2 bases, and 11 bases lay in between. The CDR3 has 15 amino acids. The CDR3 nucleotides read TGTGCCAGCAGTTTATCGGGACTTGCCCCCTACGAGCAGTACTTC. It is translated as CASSLSGLAPYEQYF.

This chain joins TRBV19 and TRBJ2-5, with D perhaps matching TRBD2 (5 bases). The germline V gene encodes CDR1 LNHDA and CDR2 SQIVND (reference sequence). The CDR3 totals 14 residues. Trimming pared 3 bases from V and 4 bases from J, leaving 12 bases between. The DNA for the CDR3 is TGTGCCAGTAGTATGGGCGGGTACGGAGAGACCCAGTACTTC. This sequence encodes CASSMGGYGETQYF.

This chain links TRBV5-4 with TRBJ2-1; 8 bases match TRBD2. Germline CDR1 and CDR2: SGHNT and YYREEE (reference sequence). V lost 4 bases, J lost 0 bases, and 9 bases stayed unmatched. The CDR3 sequence is 17 residues long. The CDR3 bases are TGTGCCAGCAGCCATCCAACTAGCGGAAGCTCCTACAATGAGCAGTTCTTC. Protein: CASSHPTSGSSYNEQFF.

V gene TRBV19 combines with J gene TRBJ2-5; possible D gene TRBD2, 6 bases. The CDR3 covers 14 residues. Trimming cost V 3 bases and J 4 bases, with 12 bases left between them. From germline, CDR1 is LNHDA and CDR2 SQIVND (reference sequence). In nucleotides, the CDR3 is TGTGCCAGTAGTATCTCGGGAGTGGGAGAGACCCAGTACTTC. Translation gives CASSISGVGETQYF.

The chain joins TRBV18 to TRBJ2-7, with 7 bases aligning to TRBD2. Germline assignment: CDR1 KGHSH and CDR2 LQKENI. After removal of 2 bases from V and 1 base from J, the junction contained 2 bases not matched to a gene. This CDR3 is 14 amino acids long. The CDR3 DNA reads TGTGCCAGCTCACCAAGAGCGGGATCCTACGAGCAGTACTTC. Its translation: CASSPRAGSYEQYF.

The genes are TRBV10-3 and TRBJ1-5; TRBD1 aligns across 8 bases. The CDR3 consists of 17 residues. J was trimmed by 2 bases and V by 0 bases; bases with no gene match: 6. The germline gives CDR1 ENHRY, CDR2 SYGVKD. The CDR3 DNA is TGTGCCATCAGTGAGTCAGACAGGGGCCGCGGCAATCAGCCCCAGCATTTT. This encodes CAISESDRGRGNQPQHF.